This TCR beta chain appears in the sequencing data of a study of blood T cell repertoires in COVID-19. For the study at large: Italy, Spain and the United States were the sources of the convalescent and acute COVID-19 samples. In each case, the material was cDNA or gDNA derived from T cells, B-cell-depleted T cells, or PBMCs.

In the source study's methods: From reference gene primer amplification, estimates of nucleated cell counts were derived. TCRdb's copy holds only in-frame clones and misses some; the assay was immunoSEQ multiplex PCR. V and J calls and clone size are as listed in that table; D and trimming were resolved from the DNA. The profile covers about 190,000 clones, with approximately 85% appearing a single time and about 5.1% taken by the ten largest. The CDR3 totals 15 residues. J lost 1 base, V lost 4 bases, and 4 bases had no gene match. Germline assignment: CDR1 SGHNT and CDR2 YYREEE (reference sequence).

This sequence originates from a woman in her 70s with active or convalescent COVID-19. The chain carries TRBV5-4 and TRBJ2-2; 7 nucleotides line up with TRBD1. The source material was peripheral blood. CDR3 in DNA: TGTGCCAGCAGCGATGGGACAGTGAACACCGGGGAGCTGTTTTTT. Translation gives CASSDGTVNTGELFF. Looking up the rest from reference TRBV5-4 and TRBJ2-2 gives the full variable domain: ETGVTQSPTHLIKTRGQQVTLRCSSQSGHNTVSWYQQALGQGPQFIFQYYREEENGRGNFPPRFSGLQFPNYSSELNVNALELDDSALYLCASSDGTVNTGELFFGEGSRLTVL.